Below, 6 T cell receptor beta chains from the same sample are listed, as sequenced in a study of blood T cell repertoires in COVID-19. Assay used: immunoSEQ multiplex PCR; TCRdb lists only in-frame clones, some missing. The table shows roughly 330,000 clones, with 87% occurring only once. Sequenced input: PBMCs or T cells enriched from blood (not recorded which). Every receptor here comes from a woman aged 30 to 39 who had recovered from COVID-19.

The V and J genes are TRBV6-5 and TRBJ2-7; 9 bases align to TRBD1. Losses at the gene ends were 5 bases for V and 9 bases for J; bases not matched to a gene: 11. Germline loops: CDR1 MNHEY, CDR2 SVGAGI. CDR3 length: 14 amino acids. CDR3 in amino acids: CASSPGTGIIGQYF. In nucleotides, the CDR3 is TGTGCCAGCAGTCCTGGGACAGGGATCATAGGGCAGTACTTC.

The genes are TRBV2 and TRBJ2-1; possibly TRBD1 for D (6 bases). Per germline, CDR1 SNHLY and CDR2 FYNNEI. The CDR3 loop spans 14 amino acids. With 8 bases removed from V and 7 bases from J, the gap between germline ends came to 18 bases. CDR3 DNA: TGTGCCAGCTTACGGGAAACAGGGTGGAATGAGCAGTTCTTC. This encodes CASLRETGWNEQFF.

This clone appeared a few times. V and J are TRBV5-5 and TRBJ2-3; D gene unclear. The germline gives CDR1 SGHKS, CDR2 YYEKEE (reference sequence). This CDR3 region has 15 residues. Deletions cut 1 base from V and 0 bases from J, with 9 bases between. In nucleotides, the CDR3 is TGTGCCAGCAGCTTGTTTACAGCTAGCACAGATACGCAGTATTTT. Translation gives CASSLFTASTDTQYF.

This clone was seen once. This chain's CDR3 is CSVCRQETDTQYF. CDR3 sequence (DNA): TGCAGCGTTTGTCGGCAGGAAACAGATACGCAGTATTTT. This chain uses TRBV29-1 with TRBJ2-3; D gene uncertain. There are 13 residues in the CDR3. In germline, CDR1 is SQVTM, CDR2 ANQGSEA. The V end lost 5 bases, the J end lost 3 bases, and 12 bases lay between the germline ends.

The CDR3 spells CASTLGSGGQRQPQHF. CDR3 nucleotide sequence: TGTGCCAGCACCCTAGGGTCAGGGGGCCAGAGACAGCCCCAGCATTTT. The chain recombines TRBV6-6 with TRBJ1-5; 8 bases line up with TRBD1. The germline V gene has CDR1 MNHNY and CDR2 SVGAGI (reference sequence). Trimming took 7 bases from V and 7 from J; bases not matched to a gene: 15. This CDR3 spans 16 amino acids.

J is TRBJ1-3 and V is TRBV6-2 or TRBV6-3, with TRBD1 matching over 8 bases. This CDR3 comprises 16 residues. Per the germline V gene, CDR1 is MNHEY and CDR2 is SVGEGT. The junction had 18 bases not matched to a gene; V was cut back by 8 bases and J by 9 bases. The CDR3 DNA reads as TGTGCCAGCGGCCCGCACGGACAGGGAGGTTTGCGCACCATATATTTT. This gives the protein CASGPHGQGGLRTIYF.